Below, 12 T cell receptor beta chains from the same sample are listed, as sequenced in a study of response to subunit inactivated influenza vaccine. TCRdb used MiXCR to reprocess the RT-PCR reads, holding one entry per CDR3 protein. Among approximately 300,000 distinct CDR3 sequences listed, over 20% were seen once. The specimen was PBMCs from blood, collected 21 months after vaccination. The receptors stem from a man aged 45 to 70 who received an inactivated influenza vaccine.

This clonotype was picked up a small number of times. V gene TRBV6-1 combines with J gene TRBJ1-1, with D uncertain. Germline V gives CDR1 MNHNS, CDR2 SASEGT. V was clipped by 6 bases and J by 2 bases, with 13 bases between them. The CDR3 consists of 14 residues. The CDR3, as DNA: TGTGCCAGCAGGCGGATAGGCGGCAACACTGAAGCTTTCTTT. Translating it yields CASRRIGGNTEAFF.

The V call is TRBV11-2, the J call TRBJ2-7; a possible D gene is TRBD1 (5 bases). This CDR3 region has 15 residues. V dropped 6 bases and J dropped 4 bases, with 19 bases sitting between them. Germline CDR1 reads SGHAT; CDR2 reads FQNNGV. The CDR3 is CASSSYSDKGYEQYF. The CDR3 region has the DNA TGTGCCAGCAGTTCTTACTCGGACAAGGGATACGAGCAGTACTTC.

This clonotype was recorded once. The genes are TRBV6-1 and TRBJ2-3; 9 bases agree with TRBD2. The CDR3 length is 17 residues. Germline CDR1 MNHNS, CDR2 SASEGT. The trim removed 6 bases at V and 3 bases at J, leaving 13 bases unmatched. The CDR3 bases are TGTGCCAGCAGCGCTAAACTAGCGGGCCCCCAAACAGATACGCAGTATTTT. Translating gives CASSAKLAGPQTDTQYF.

This clonotype has only a few counts. This sequence joins TRBV20-1 and TRBJ2-7; D perhaps matches TRBD2 (6 bases). Trimming removed 0 bases from V and 3 bases from J, with 18 bases in between. This CDR3 has 16 residues. Germline V CDR1 and CDR2: DFQATT, SNEGSKA (reference sequence). CDR3 nucleotides: TGCAGTGCTAGAGATCCGAGAACGGGACTTCTCTACGAGCAGTACTTC. It yields the protein CSARDPRTGLLYEQYF.

This clonotype was seen repeatedly, ten times or more. V and J are TRBV10-3 and TRBJ1-5; a weak D match, TRBD1 (6 bases). The CDR3 is 13 residues long. CDR1 ENHRY and CDR2 SYGVKD come from the germline V gene. The ends were cut back, 7 bases at V and 4 bases at J, with 11 bases in the middle. The CDR3 DNA sequence: TGTGCCATCAAATCCAGGGGAAATCAGCCCCAGCATTTT. Its protein is CAIKSRGNQPQHF.

This clonotype came up a few times. This sequence joins TRBV20-1 and TRBJ2-3; D not resolved. CDR1 DFQATT and CDR2 SNEGSKA come from the germline V gene (reference sequence). CDR3 length: 15 residues. V lost 2 bases, J lost 2 bases, and 14 bases lay in between. CDR3 loop: CSARFPLGATDTQYF. DNA for the CDR3: TGCAGTGCTAGATTTCCGTTGGGCGCCACAGATACGCAGTATTTT.

This chain joins TRBV28 and TRBJ2-7; 7 bases line up with TRBD1. The J segment lost 3 bases and the V segment lost 6 bases, leaving 14 bases of the junction unmatched. Looked up from germline, CDR1 is MDHEN and CDR2 is SYDVKM. This CDR3 has 16 residues. The CDR3, as DNA: TGTGCCAGCAGACACCTCGACGGGCAGGGGGACTACGAGCAGTACTTC. The encoded protein is CASRHLDGQGDYEQYF.

This clonotype showed up just a few times. This chain joins TRBV29-1 and TRBJ2-7, with 7 nucleotides matching TRBD2. The germline V gene has CDR1 SQVTM and CDR2 ANQGSEA. The CDR3 runs 15 residues. Trimming at V came to 0 bases and at J to 0 bases, leaving 5 bases not matched to a gene. The CDR3 loop reads CSVEDISGTSYEQYF. The CDR3 coding sequence is TGCAGCGTTGAAGATATCAGCGGGACCTCCTACGAGCAGTACTTC.

V and J are TRBV3-1 and TRBJ1-2, with D possibly TRBD1 on 5 matching bases. CDR3 length: 16 residues. Per germline, CDR1 LGHDT and CDR2 YNNKEL (reference sequence). Trimming removed 6 bases from V and 5 bases from J, with 22 bases in between. This CDR3 reads CASRPTHDSTGYGYTF. The DNA of the CDR3 is TGTGCCAGCAGACCCACCCATGACAGTACCGGTTATGGCTACACCTTC.

This chain uses TRBV9 with TRBJ1-1, with no clear D. The V gene's germline CDR1 is SGDLS and CDR2 YYNGEE. The CDR3 is 13 residues long. V was trimmed by 0 bases and J by 5 bases, leaving 8 bases between them. The CDR3 DNA sequence: TGTGCCAGCAGCGTAGTAGGGAGTACTGAAGCTTTCTTT. It specifies CASSVVGSTEAFF.

This chain connects TRBV12-3 or TRBV12-4 to TRBJ2-3; no reliable D call. CDR3 size: 13 residues. V lost 7 bases and J 3 bases, leaving 11 bases between the germline ends. The CDR3 loop is CASTPSETDTQYF. CDR3 sequence (DNA): TGTGCCAGCACCCCGTCAGAGACAGATACGCAGTATTTT.

This clonotype was seen a handful of times. This chain uses TRBV6-5 with TRBJ1-2; 9 bases map to TRBD1. CDR3 size: 17 residues. Germline CDR1 reads MNHEY; CDR2 reads SVGAGI. Germline trimming cut 2 bases from V and 5 bases from J; bases unmatched to any gene: 12. CDR3 sequence reads: CASSYLGQGDRVYGYTF. CDR3 sequence (DNA): TGTGCCAGCAGTTACCTGGGACAGGGAGACCGAGTTTATGGCTACACCTTC.